This T cell receptor (beta chain) appears in the sequencing data of a study of CD8+CD57+ T cells in acquired aplastic anemia. For the study at large: The mean DNA yield obtained from sorted CD4+ and CD8+ cells came to around 3 ug. Among healthy donors, CD4+ cells averaged roughly 11 million reads. Findings of the study overall: The study identified around 28 CD8+ CDR3 sequences shared by patients and controls.

Concerning this clonotype: As yet, its antigen is unknown.

Between the trimmed V and J ends, which lost 4 bases and 1 base, there was a span of 13 bases. CDR3 length: 15 residues. In germline, CDR1 is SEHNR, CDR2 FQNEAQ (reference sequence). Genomic DNA provided the template from which TCR beta VDJ and CDR3 profiles were obtained. TCRdb processed the reads anew with MiXCR; each CDR3 protein has one entry. The sample holds 100,000 to 150,000 distinct CDR3 sequences, 41% seen once. This TCR was recovered from a human donor in good health, serving as a control. The V call is TRBV7-9, the J call TRBJ2-5; D unresolved. Sequenced sample: sorted CD4+, CD8+, or CD8+CD57+ T cells (not recorded which) from PBMCs. The CDR3, as DNA: TGTGCCAGCAGCTACAGTCCCTCCGTCCAAGAGACCCAGTACTTC. This sequence encodes CASSYSPSVQETQYF.